The 8 T cell receptor beta chains below all came from one sample that was sequenced in a study of T-cell memory formation after mild COVID-19. TCRdb re-derived calls from the 5' RACE reads in MiXCR, one entry per CDR3 protein. Here the sample spans 150,000 to 200,000 distinct CDR3 sequences, around 10% being singletons. The sequenced material came from PBMCs or a T cell subset sorted from them (not recorded which). Source of these receptors: a man aged 18 to 30 who had mild COVID-19 (a few samples of this study predate the infection). Cell type and time point are not known.

This clonotype was seen a few times. The chain employs TRBV6-5 and TRBJ2-3; 8 bases are a match to TRBD1. This CDR3 comprises 14 residues. The germline CDR1 and CDR2 sequences are MNHEY and SVGAGI. Losses at the gene ends were 6 bases for V and 2 bases for J; bases not matched to a gene: 4. CDR3: CASRDRGVTDTQYF. CDR3 nucleotide sequence: TGTGCCAGCAGAGACAGGGGAGTCACAGATACGCAGTATTTT.

This clonotype occurred many times. The chain has TRBV6-5 and TRBJ2-1, with TRBD2 as a possible D gene (6 bases). V lost 0 bases to trimming and J lost 12 bases, with 21 bases between them. CDR1 is MNHEY, CDR2 SVGAGI, per germline. This CDR3 has 16 amino acids. The CDR3 here is CASSYSMRVVGRGQFF. CDR3 in DNA: TGTGCCAGCAGTTACTCGATGAGGGTGGTCGGGCGGGGGCAGTTCTTC.

The gene calls are TRBV7-2 and TRBJ1-1; D is unresolved. V dropped 1 base and J dropped 3 bases, with 6 bases sitting between them. The germline gives CDR1 SGHTA, CDR2 FQGNSA. The length of the CDR3 is 13 residues. CDR3 amino acids: CASSLEVDTEAFF. In DNA, the CDR3 is TGTGCCAGCAGCTTAGAAGTGGACACTGAAGCTTTCTTT.

This clonotype was counted only a few times. The genes are TRBV4-3 and TRBJ2-1; tentative D call: TRBD2 (6 bases). The CDR3 is 13 amino acids. Between the trimmed V and J ends, which lost 0 bases and 9 bases, there was a span of 9 bases. Germline CDR1 and CDR2: LGHNA and YSLEER. DNA for the CDR3: TGCGCCAGCAGCCAAGATCGCGGGGCTGAGCAGTTCTTC. Amino acid sequence: CASSQDRGAEQFF.

This clonotype showed up just a few times. The chain recombines TRBV7-9 with TRBJ2-7, with D tentatively TRBD2 (5 bases). V lost 1 base, J lost 5 bases, and 15 bases lay in between. In germline, CDR1 is SEHNR, CDR2 FQNEAQ (reference sequence). The CDR3 sequence is 15 residues long. CDR3 sequence: CASSLEGSPGNEQYV. The CDR3 nucleotides read TGTGCCAGCAGCTTAGAAGGGTCGCCGGGGAACGAGCAGTACGTC.

This clonotype occurred a few times. The chain joins TRBV9 to TRBJ2-1; no clear D gene. The germline gives CDR1 SGDLS, CDR2 YYNGEE. The V end lost 0 bases, the J end lost 0 bases, and 19 bases lay between the germline ends. The CDR3 spans 19 residues. CDR3 sequence reads: CASSVAPRKPRSSYNEQFF. DNA of the CDR3: TGTGCCAGCAGCGTAGCCCCCCGAAAACCACGGAGCTCCTACAATGAGCAGTTCTTC.

This clonotype was seen at least ten times. The rearrangement links TRBV7-2 to TRBJ2-3; 9 bases map to TRBD1. The germline gives CDR1 SGHTA, CDR2 FQGNSA. The CDR3 is 16 amino acids. The junction had 9 bases not matched to a gene; V was cut back by 3 bases and J by 5 bases. The CDR3 coding sequence is TGTGCCAGCAGCTTCAAAACAGGGGGCGGTGGAGATACGCAGTATTTT. This gives the protein CASSFKTGGGGDTQYF.

This clonotype showed up just a few times. V is TRBV3-1 and J is TRBJ2-7, with 8 bases lining up with TRBD1. V lost 2 bases and J lost 5; bases outside the gene matches: 2. The germline CDR1 and CDR2 sequences are LGHDT and YNNKEL (reference sequence). This CDR3 is 13 amino acids long. CDR3 sequence reads: CASSQRTGNEQYV. In DNA form, the CDR3 reads TGTGCCAGCAGCCAACGGACAGGGAACGAGCAGTACGTC.